This is a list of T cell receptor beta chains from one sample in a study of shared clonotypes between healthy human individuals. The table came from immunoSEQ multiplex PCR; TCRdb's copy has only in-frame clones and leaves some out. The repertoire consists of about 2.1 million clones, with around 95% occurring once and the leading ten covering about 1.6%. The material sequenced was naive CD8+ T cells from PBMCs. Every receptor here comes from a man younger than 30 in good health. Some clones in this sample may be carry-over from other donors' samples. Both conserved end residues are part of each CDR3. A D gene is named only where the DNA matches it firmly.

D gene: .; J gene: TRBJ2-7; V gene: TRBV6-6; CDR3 protein: CASSYGVYEQYF; CDR3 DNA: TGTGCCAGCAGTTACGGCGTTTACGAGCAGTACTTC
D gene: TRBD1; J gene: TRBJ2-1; V gene: TRBV28; CDR3 protein: CAIGQGLNEQFF; CDR3 DNA: TGTGCCATCGGACAGGGGCTAAATGAGCAGTTCTTC
D gene: .; J gene: TRBJ1-1; V gene: TRBV25-1; CDR3 protein: CASSEVGGAFF; CDR3 DNA: TGTGCCAGCAGTGAAGTAGGGGGAGCTTTCTTT
D gene: .; J gene: TRBJ1-1; V gene: TRBV6-1; CDR3 protein: CASSEWVGLNTEAFF; CDR3 DNA: TGTGCCAGCAGTGAATGGGTAGGTTTGAACACTGAAGCTTTCTTT
D gene: TRBD2; J gene: TRBJ2-1; V gene: TRBV4-2; CDR3 protein: CASSQTPSGFSYNEQFF; CDR3 DNA: TGTGCCAGCAGCCAAACCCCTAGCGGATTCTCCTACAATGAGCAGTTCTTC
D gene: TRBD2; J gene: TRBJ2-1; V gene: TRBV4-1; CDR3 protein: CASSPGGGLRVREQFF; CDR3 DNA: TGCGCCAGCAGCCCTGGCGGGGGGCTGCGCGTCCGGGAGCAGTTCTTC
D gene: .; J gene: TRBJ2-5; V gene: TRBV9; CDR3 protein: CASSVAGWETQYF; CDR3 DNA: TGTGCCAGCAGCGTAGCGGGCTGGGAGACCCAGTACTTC
D gene: .; J gene: TRBJ2-7; V gene: TRBV5-4; CDR3 protein: CASSAGQSSYEQYF; CDR3 DNA: TGTGCCAGCAGCGCGGGACAAAGCTCCTACGAGCAGTACTTC
D gene: .; J gene: TRBJ2-7; V gene: TRBV9; CDR3 protein: CASSVEGTGTEEQYF; CDR3 DNA: TGTGCCAGCAGCGTAGAAGGAACAGGGACGGAGGAGCAGTACTTC
D gene: .; J gene: TRBJ2-7; V gene: TRBV15; CDR3 protein: CATSTRSSEQYF; CDR3 DNA: TGTGCCACCAGCACCCGGTCGTCCGAGCAGTACTTC
D gene: .; J gene: TRBJ1-5; V gene: TRBV19; CDR3 protein: CASSPWGRQNQPQHF; CDR3 DNA: TGTGCCAGTAGTCCCTGGGGGAGGCAAAATCAGCCCCAGCATTTT
D gene: .; J gene: TRBJ2-7; V gene: TRBV2; CDR3 protein: CASRLPTRGGPGSEQYF; CDR3 DNA: TGTGCCAGCAGATTACCCACGAGGGGGGGCCCAGGGAGCGAGCAGTACTTC
D gene: .; J gene: TRBJ2-1; V gene: TRBV28; CDR3 protein: CASSTPGQYNEQFF; CDR3 DNA: TGTGCCAGCAGTACTCCCGGACAGTACAATGAGCAGTTCTTC
D gene: .; J gene: TRBJ1-2; V gene: TRBV7-9; CDR3 protein: CASSQGPALNYGYTF; CDR3 DNA: TGTGCCAGCAGCCAGGGCCCAGCTCTTAACTATGGCTACACCTTC
D gene: TRBD2; J gene: TRBJ2-1; V gene: TRBV13; CDR3 protein: CASSLGTSGSHGNEQFF; CDR3 DNA: TGTGCCAGCAGCCTCGGGACTAGCGGGAGCCACGGGAATGAGCAGTTCTTC
D gene: .; J gene: TRBJ2-7; V gene: TRBV19; CDR3 protein: CASSISGAGEQYF; CDR3 DNA: TGTGCCAGTAGTATATCTGGGGCGGGGGAGCAGTACTTC
D gene: .; J gene: TRBJ1-1; V gene: TRBV7-3; CDR3 protein: CASSLTGQFEAFF; CDR3 DNA: TGTGCCAGCAGCTTAACAGGACAGTTCGAAGCTTTCTTT
D gene: TRBD1; J gene: TRBJ2-7; V gene: TRBV4-1; CDR3 protein: CASSRWSNRDSFHEQYF; CDR3 DNA: TGCGCCAGCAGCCGATGGAGTAATAGGGACAGTTTCCACGAGCAGTACTTC
D gene: .; J gene: TRBJ2-7; V gene: TRBV4-1; CDR3 protein: CASSQTVGVNEQYF; CDR3 DNA: TGCGCCAGCAGCCAAACGGTTGGCGTTAACGAGCAGTACTTC
D gene: .; J gene: TRBJ2-5; V gene: TRBV28; CDR3 protein: CASSLTGTAAGETQYF; CDR3 DNA: TGTGCCAGCAGTTTAACCGGGACGGCGGCGGGGGAGACCCAGTACTTC
D gene: .; J gene: TRBJ1-2; V gene: TRBV10-3; CDR3 protein: CAISGNSQENIYGYTF; CDR3 DNA: TGTGCCATCAGTGGGAATTCACAGGAAAACATCTATGGCTACACCTTC
D gene: .; J gene: TRBJ2-7; V gene: TRBV6-1; CDR3 protein: CASSDIGGYEQYF; CDR3 DNA: TGTGCCAGCAGCGACATTGGAGGCTACGAGCAGTACTTC
D gene: TRBD2; J gene: TRBJ2-1; V gene: TRBV4-2; CDR3 protein: CASSQGWGLAAYNEQFF; CDR3 DNA: TGTGCCAGCAGCCAAGGATGGGGACTAGCGGCCTACAATGAGCAGTTCTTC
D gene: TRBD2; J gene: TRBJ2-1; V gene: TRBV29-1; CDR3 protein: CSDLAGGVYNEQFF; CDR3 DNA: TGCAGCGACCTAGCGGGAGGCGTATACAATGAGCAGTTCTTC
D gene: TRBD1; J gene: TRBJ1-2; V gene: TRBV27; CDR3 protein: CASSLTSETGPGDGYTF; CDR3 DNA: TGTGCCAGCAGTCTAACGAGTGAGACAGGGCCAGGGGATGGCTACACCTTC
D gene: .; J gene: TRBJ2-4; V gene: TRBV28; CDR3 protein: CASDGLHLAKNIQYF; CDR3 DNA: TGTGCCAGCGACGGACTGCACTTAGCCAAAAACATTCAGTACTTC
D gene: .; J gene: TRBJ1-1; V gene: TRBV29-1; CDR3 protein: CSPEARNTEAFF; CDR3 DNA: TGCAGCCCGGAAGCTAGGAACACTGAAGCTTTCTTT
D gene: .; J gene: TRBJ2-7; V gene: TRBV27; CDR3 protein: CASSLSSSTYEQYF; CDR3 DNA: TGTGCCAGCAGTTTATCGTCCTCGACCTACGAGCAGTACTTC
D gene: .; J gene: TRBJ2-6; V gene: TRBV5-1; CDR3 protein: CASSPEGGGANVLTF; CDR3 DNA: TGCGCCAGCAGCCCGGAAGGTGGAGGGGCCAACGTCCTGACTTTC
D gene: TRBD2; J gene: TRBJ2-1; V gene: TRBV2; CDR3 protein: CASSRLAGGEQFF; CDR3 DNA: TGTGCCAGCAGTCGACTAGCGGGAGGTGAGCAGTTCTTC
D gene: .; J gene: TRBJ2-7; V gene: TRBV5-6; CDR3 protein: CASSFLEASGYEQYF; CDR3 DNA: TGTGCCAGCAGCTTTTTAGAAGCGTCCGGCTACGAGCAGTACTTC
D gene: .; J gene: TRBJ1-1; V gene: TRBV4-2; CDR3 protein: CASSQVGVLVRDLGTEAFF; CDR3 DNA: TGTGCCAGCAGCCAAGTCGGTGTTCTTGTGCGGGATCTTGGCACTGAAGCTTTCTTT
D gene: TRBD1; J gene: TRBJ2-1; V gene: TRBV27; CDR3 protein: CASSSPSTGDEQFF; CDR3 DNA: TGTGCCAGCAGTTCCCCTTCGACAGGGGATGAGCAGTTCTTC
D gene: TRBD2; J gene: TRBJ2-1; V gene: TRBV11-2; CDR3 protein: CASSLGLAGGHEQFF; CDR3 DNA: TGTGCCAGCAGCTTAGGACTAGCGGGAGGCCATGAGCAGTTCTTC
D gene: TRBD1; J gene: TRBJ2-7; V gene: TRBV11-2; CDR3 protein: CASSPPGTGTLEQYF; CDR3 DNA: TGTGCCAGCAGTCCGCCCGGGACAGGGACCCTCGAGCAGTACTTC
D gene: .; J gene: TRBJ2-7; V gene: TRBV7-9; CDR3 protein: CASSSTQYEQYF; CDR3 DNA: TGTGCCAGCAGCTCCACGCAATACGAGCAGTACTTC
D gene: TRBD2; J gene: TRBJ2-7; V gene: TRBV13; CDR3 protein: CASSLWDYPYEQYF; CDR3 DNA: TGTGCCAGCAGCTTATGGGACTATCCCTACGAGCAGTACTTC
D gene: .; J gene: TRBJ2-7; V gene: TRBV7-6; CDR3 protein: CASSLAGGVREQYF; CDR3 DNA: TGTGCCAGCAGCTTAGCCGGGGGCGTGAGGGAGCAGTACTTC
D gene: .; J gene: TRBJ2-7; V gene: TRBV10-3; CDR3 protein: CAISESPGAQGKGDYEQYF; CDR3 DNA: TGTGCCATCAGTGAGTCCCCTGGGGCCCAGGGCAAAGGTGACTACGAGCAGTACTTC
D gene: .; J gene: TRBJ2-7; V gene: TRBV5-1; CDR3 protein: CASSLNRVDEQYF; CDR3 DNA: TGCGCCAGCAGCTTGAACAGGGTGGACGAGCAGTACTTC
D gene: .; J gene: TRBJ2-5; V gene: TRBV9; CDR3 protein: CASSVAASRKTQYF; CDR3 DNA: TGTGCCAGCAGCGTAGCGGCTAGTCGTAAGACCCAGTACTTC
D gene: .; J gene: TRBJ2-7; V gene: TRBV5-6; CDR3 protein: CASSPEGTGYYEQYF; CDR3 DNA: TGTGCCAGCAGCCCGGAAGGTACAGGTTACTACGAGCAGTACTTC
D gene: TRBD2; J gene: TRBJ2-7; V gene: TRBV5-6; CDR3 protein: CASSLVGTSGEEQYF; CDR3 DNA: TGTGCCAGCAGCTTGGTCGGGACTAGCGGTGAGGAGCAGTACTTC
D gene: .; J gene: TRBJ1-1; V gene: TRBV7-9; CDR3 protein: CASSSSTSLNTEAFF; CDR3 DNA: TGTGCCAGCAGCTCTTCGACATCCTTGAACACTGAAGCTTTCTTT